One and the same sample provided the 22 T cell receptor beta chains below, sequenced in a study of OX40 agonist ivuxolimab in advanced cancers. Assay used: immunoSEQ multiplex PCR; TCRdb lists only in-frame clones, some missing. The table includes 100,000 or so clones, 89% detected once. Specimen: CD4+ or CD8+ T cells sorted from blood, collected in a trial of the OX40 agonist ivuxolimab. The receptors stem from an adult with an advanced solid tumor such as melanoma, head and neck, liver or kidney cancer.

This clone appeared a few times. The chain recombines TRBV4-2 with TRBJ1-2; D remains ambiguous. The CDR3 runs to 13 residues. V dropped 1 base and J dropped 3 bases, with 6 bases sitting between them. CDR1 LGHNA and CDR2 YNFKEQ come from the germline V gene. CDR3 coding DNA: TGTGCCAGCAGCCAAGGGCAGGACTATGGCTACACCTTC. Residues: CASSQGQDYGYTF.

The chain uses TRBV11-2 and TRBJ1-5; D gene unclear. Deletions cut 1 base from V and 6 bases from J, with 10 bases between. The V gene's germline CDR1 is SGHAT and CDR2 FQNNGV. This CDR3 has 14 amino acids. The DNA for the CDR3 is TGTGCCAGCAGCTTAGTGAGAGGTGGTCAGCCCCAGCATTTT. It is translated as CASSLVRGGQPQHF.

The V call is TRBV5-1, the J call TRBJ2-2; 7 nucleotides align to TRBD1. Trimming cost V 4 bases and J 1 base; bases outside gene matches: 4. The CDR3 is 15 amino acids. Germline V CDR1 and CDR2: SGHRS, YFSETQ. The CDR3 loop is CASSEGAGNTGELFF. The CDR3, as DNA: TGCGCCAGCAGCGAGGGGGCTGGGAACACCGGGGAGCTGTTTTTT.

CDR3 protein: CASRQTSGNYNEQFF. In DNA, the CDR3 is TGCGCCAGCAGGCAAACTAGCGGAAATTACAATGAGCAGTTCTTC. V usage is TRBV5-1 and J usage is TRBJ2-1, with 8 positions matching TRBD2. Per the germline V gene, CDR1 is SGHRS and CDR2 is YFSETQ. The V segment lost 5 bases and the J segment 4 bases; nucleotides outside the gene matches: 8. CDR3 size: 15 residues.

This clone showed up just a few times. The rearrangement joins TRBV29-1 to TRBJ1-2; TRBD1 matches at 7 bases. V gave up 7 bases and J gave up 6 bases; unmatched junction bases: 5. The CDR3 covers 11 residues. Germline values: CDR1 SQVTM, CDR2 ANQGSEA. The CDR3 nucleotides read TGCAGCGGCGGGACAGCGGATGGCTACACCTTC. It specifies CSGGTADGYTF.

The chain joins TRBV19 to TRBJ2-7, with 10 bases that match TRBD1. V lost 8 bases and J lost 1; bases outside the gene matches: 8. Per germline, CDR1 LNHDA and CDR2 SQIVND (reference sequence). The CDR3 is 15 residues long. CDR3 nucleotide sequence: TGTGCCAGTGGAAAGGACAGGGGGACTTCCTACGAGCAGTACTTC. Its protein product is CASGKDRGTSYEQYF.

This clone has only a few counts. V and J are TRBV6-5 and TRBJ2-5; the match to TRBD1 covers 8 bases. Unmatched junction bases numbered 7, after V lost 6 bases and J lost 4 bases. CDR1 is MNHEY, CDR2 SVGAGI, per germline. CDR3 length: 14 amino acids. The CDR3 region is CASSHRDRRETQYF. The CDR3 nucleotides read TGTGCCAGCAGCCACCGGGACAGGCGAGAGACCCAGTACTTC.

The chain has TRBV5-1 and TRBJ1-6; D gene uncertain. Trimming stripped 3 bases from V and 11 bases from J, with 12 bases between. Germline CDR1 reads SGHRS; CDR2 reads YFSETQ. The CDR3 has 13 residues. CDR3 sequence: CASSSDPVAPLHF. For the CDR3, the DNA is TGCGCCAGCAGCTCCGACCCGGTCGCACCCCTCCACTTT.

In this sample, this clone turned up a few times. The J gene is TRBJ2-6, the V gene TRBV7-9; D unclear. Germline V CDR1 and CDR2: SEHNR, FQNEAQ (reference sequence). V was trimmed by 5 bases and J by 4 bases, leaving 15 bases between them. This CDR3 region has 16 residues. CDR3: CASSQTLALGANVLTF. The DNA of the CDR3 is TGTGCCAGCAGCCAAACCTTGGCTTTGGGGGCCAACGTCCTGACTTTC.

The chain combines TRBV15 with TRBJ2-7; 7 bases are a match to TRBD2. The germline gives CDR1 LNHNV, CDR2 YYDKDF (reference sequence). The ends lost 2 bases at V and 2 bases at J; junction bases unmatched: 6. This CDR3 has 15 amino acids. CDR3 amino acids: CATSRFPGGTYEQYF. In DNA, the CDR3 is TGTGCCACCAGCAGATTCCCGGGAGGAACCTACGAGCAGTACTTC. The variable domain in full, with the rest retrieved from reference TRBV15 and TRBJ2-7, is DAMVIQNPRYQVTQFGKPVTLSCSQTLNHNVMYWYQQKSSQAPKLLFHYYDKDFNNEADTPDNFQSRRPNTSFCFLDIRSPGLGDTAMYLCATSRFPGGTYEQYFGPGTRLTVT.

This clone was detected only once. This rearrangement joins TRBV2 to TRBJ2-6, with D uncertain. The CDR3 runs to 13 residues. CDR1 is SNHLY and CDR2 is FYNNEI in the germline V gene. Trimming left V 5 bases short and J 0 bases short, with 2 bases between. For the CDR3, the DNA is TGTGCCAGCAGTTTCTCTGGGGCCAACGTCCTGACTTTC. Translating gives CASSFSGANVLTF.

This chain uses TRBV9 with TRBJ2-1; 9 bases agree with TRBD2. Losses at the gene ends were 0 bases for V and 3 bases for J; bases not matched to a gene: 19. The CDR3 is 21 residues long. Germline loops: CDR1 SGDLS, CDR2 YYNGEE. CDR3 bases: TGTGCCAGCAGCGTAGGTCAGGGGTGGAGCGGGAGGCCCTCCGACTACAATGAGCAGTTCTTC. Residues: CASSVGQGWSGRPSDYNEQFF.

The J gene is TRBJ1-5, the V gene TRBV4-2, with D maybe TRBD1 (5 bases). The CDR3 contains 17 residues. Germline CDR1 and CDR2: LGHNA and YNFKEQ. Between the trimmed V and J ends, which lost 4 bases and 0 bases, there was a span of 16 bases. CDR3 coding DNA: TGTGCCAGCAGCCTGGGGACCGGCCTGTATAGCAATCAGCCCCAGCATTTT. It encodes CASSLGTGLYSNQPQHF.

The chain uses TRBV4-1 and TRBJ2-5; no definite D call. The CDR3 covers 13 residues. Germline values: CDR1 MGHRA, CDR2 YSYEKL. With 10 bases removed from V and 5 bases from J, the gap between germline ends came to 17 bases. Here the CDR3 DNA reads TGCGCCACCTCGGTTGCGCCCGGTGAGACCCAGTACTTC. This translates into CATSVAPGETQYF.

This clone was picked up one time. The V and J genes are TRBV5-1 and TRBJ1-5, with D possibly TRBD1 on 6 matching bases. Germline V gene data show CDR1 as SGHRS and CDR2 as YFSETQ. This CDR3 comprises 14 residues. Trimming took 4 bases from V and 1 from J, leaving 9 bases between them. The chain's CDR3 is CASSLTGSNQPQHF. The CDR3 region has the DNA TGCGCCAGCAGCCTGACAGGAAGCAATCAGCCCCAGCATTTT.

This sequence joins TRBV29-1 and TRBJ1-3; D perhaps matches TRBD1 (5 bases). The CDR3 is made up of 12 amino acids. Germline V lookup: CDR1 SQVTM, CDR2 ANQGSEA. V was trimmed by 5 bases and J by 2 bases, leaving 7 bases between them. The CDR3 reads CSVWGAGNTIYF. The CDR3 coding sequence is TGCAGCGTTTGGGGGGCTGGAAACACCATATATTTT.

This chain connects TRBV5-6 to TRBJ1-2, with D unresolved. Germline assignment: CDR1 SGHDT and CDR2 YYEEEE. This CDR3 is 14 amino acids long. V lost 2 bases and J 1 base, leaving 9 bases between the germline ends. In DNA form, the CDR3 reads TGTGCCAGCAGCTTCGGCAGGAATAACTATGGCTACACCTTC. The encoded protein is CASSFGRNNYGYTF.

The gene calls are TRBV18 and TRBJ1-5; 10 positions match TRBD1. Germline V gene data show CDR1 as KGHSH and CDR2 as LQKENI. The CDR3 contains 16 residues. Trimming removed 4 bases from V and 6 bases from J; junction bases left unmatched: 9. This CDR3 reads CASSLGTGEAGQPQHF. CDR3 nucleotides: TGTGCCAGCTCACTGGGGACAGGGGAAGCTGGTCAGCCCCAGCATTTT.

On this clone itself: Other DNA sequences in the same sample also yield this CDR3. V is TRBV6-1 and J is TRBJ2-7; 7 bases are a match to TRBD1. The V segment lost 5 bases and the J segment 2 bases; nucleotides outside the gene matches: 3. Per the germline V gene, CDR1 is MNHNS and CDR2 is SASEGT. CDR3 length: 13 amino acids. The CDR3 spells CASSRQGPYEQYF. DNA of the CDR3: TGTGCCAGCAGTCGACAGGGACCCTACGAGCAGTACTTC.

This sequence joins TRBV9 and TRBJ2-5; D unresolved. Judging by the DNA end, TRBJ2-7 fits better; the J call may be wrong. CDR1 SGDLS and CDR2 YYNGEE come from the germline V gene. CDR3 length: 15 residues. The CDR3 DNA reads TGTGCCAGCAGCGCAAGGCCCGCTACTCCCTACGAGCAGTACTTC. Residues: CASSARPATPYEQYF.

This clone was recorded only once. The CDR3 is CASSLERNPDTQYF. The CDR3 coding sequence is TGCGCCAGCAGCTTGGAACGTAACCCAGATACGCAGTATTTT. J is TRBJ2-3 and V is TRBV5-1; D uncertain. CDR3 length: 14 residues. V dropped 0 bases and J dropped 4 bases, with 9 bases sitting between them. The germline CDR1 and CDR2 sequences are SGHRS and YFSETQ.

The sample holds a few counts of this clone. V is TRBV5-1 and J is TRBJ2-2, with D perhaps TRBD1 (5 bases). V was cut by 1 base and J by 8 bases, with 12 bases left in between. This CDR3 has 14 amino acids. Germline CDR1 SGHRS, CDR2 YFSETQ. This CDR3 is CASSLIQGRGELFF. As DNA, the CDR3 is TGCGCCAGCAGCTTGATCCAGGGAAGGGGGGAGCTGTTTTTT.